The rows below give T cell receptor beta chains drawn from one sample of a study of blood T cell repertoires in COVID-19. Profiled with immunoSEQ multiplex PCR; TCRdb holds only in-frame clones, not every one. This table has about 270,000 clones, just under 90% appearing once. Sample: PBMCs or T cells enriched from blood (not recorded which). The receptor source for this set is a woman in her twenties or thirties with acute COVID-19. Each CDR3 is given with its conserved first and last residue. A D gene is named only where the DNA matches it firmly.

j_call v_call d_call cdr3_aa cdr3_nt
TRBJ2-7 TRBV28 - CASRPSSGRFYEQYF TGTGCCAGCAGGCCGAGTAGCGGCAGATTCTACGAGCAGTACTTC
TRBJ1-6 TRBV7-9 TRBD1 CASSSFTGANSPLHF TGTGCCAGCAGCTCATTCACAGGGGCTAATTCACCCCTCCACTTT
TRBJ1-1 TRBV30 - CAWSRNTEAFF TGTGCCTGGAGTCGGAACACTGAAGCTTTCTTT
TRBJ1-2 TRBV6-5 - CASSPYRNYGYTF TGTGCCAGCAGTCCGTATCGGAACTATGGCTACACCTTC
TRBJ2-2 TRBV9 - CASSTRGGGGTGELFF TGTGCCAGCAGCACCCGAGGGGGGGGAGGCACCGGGGAGCTGTTTTTT
TRBJ2-1 TRBV5-4 - CASSLGTGNEQFF TGTGCCAGCAGCCTTGGGACTGGCAATGAGCAGTTCTTC
TRBJ1-3 TRBV7-9 - CASTNRGIQSGNTIYF TGTGCCAGCACCAACCGAGGTATTCAGTCTGGAAACACCATATATTTT
TRBJ2-1 TRBV18 - CASLPVHGYNEQFF TGTGCCAGCCTTCCTGTCCACGGGTACAATGAGCAGTTCTTC
TRBJ2-2 TRBV19 - CASRDSNTGELFF TGTGCCAGTAGGGACAGCAACACCGGGGAGCTGTTTTTT
TRBJ2-7 TRBV18 TRBD2 CASSPSLAGPYEQYF TGTGCCAGCTCACCGTCACTAGCGGGGCCCTACGAGCAGTACTTC
TRBJ2-3 TRBV4-1 - CASSQVSGIVTDTQYF TGCGCCAGCAGCCAAGTTTCAGGTATCGTCACAGATACGCAGTATTTT
TRBJ2-1 TRBV27 - CASSFRTSGDNEQFF TGTGCCAGCAGTTTTCGTACCTCAGGGGACAATGAGCAGTTCTTC
TRBJ1-1 TRBV7-9 TRBD1 CASSSRDRGTEAFF TGTGCCAGCAGCTCGAGGGACAGGGGCACTGAAGCTTTCTTT
TRBJ1-2 TRBV29-1 TRBD1 CSVEERGRSGDYYGYTF TGCAGCGTTGAAGAAAGGGGGCGGAGTGGGGATTACTATGGCTACACCTTC
TRBJ2-1 TRBV20-1 TRBD2 CSASLAEDNEQFF TGCAGTGCTAGTCTAGCGGAGGACAATGAGCAGTTCTTC
TRBJ2-3 TRBV5-1 - CASSLGGSTDTQYF TGCGCCAGCAGCCTTGGCGGTAGCACAGATACGCAGTATTTT